This T cell receptor beta chain was recorded in a study of tumor and adjacent non-tumor tissue in lung cancer. The template was RNA from unsorted bulk tissue. TCRbeta libraries were built with three rounds of nested PCR, modified from ARM-PCR. TCRdb redid the calling of the multiplex PCR reads with MiXCR, one entry per CDR3 protein. The sample has 91,000 or so distinct CDR3 sequences, roughly 70% seen once. The length of the CDR3 is 13 residues. The V and J ends lost 4 bases and 8 bases, in that order; junction bases with no gene match: 9. CDR1 and CDR2 from the germline V gene are SGDLS and YYNGEE. The V call is TRBV9, the J call TRBJ2-7; 7 bases fit TRBD1. The sequencing input was lung tumor tissue. The source of this sequence is a man aged 55 to 70 with non-small cell lung cancer. In DNA, the CDR3 is TGTGCCAGCAGCCGAGGGACAGCTTTCAAGCAGTACTTC. This codes for CASSRGTAFKQYF.